Listed below are T cell receptor beta chains from one sample, sequenced in a study of cytomegalovirus exposure and HLA in healthy donors. The method was immunoSEQ multiplex PCR; TCRdb's version includes in-frame clones alone and lacks a portion of them. The sample yields tens of thousands of clones, 78% seen once. The sample comprised PBMCs. The receptors originated from a male donor in good health and CMV-seropositive. Each CDR3 is given with its conserved first and last residue. The D gene is left open where the match is weak. Clone size is given for some rows only: seen once, a few or many times, or a class if the clone is expanded.

d_call: NA; cdr3_length: 13; clone_size: NA; v_call: TRBV29-1; j_call: TRBJ2-2; cdr3_aa: CSVDQGYTGELFF; cdr3_nt: TGCAGCGTTGACCAGGGATACACCGGGGAGCTGTTTTTT
d_call: TRBD1; cdr3_length: 14; clone_size: NA; v_call: TRBV7-9; j_call: TRBJ2-7; cdr3_aa: CASSLGTGSYEQYF; cdr3_nt: TGTGCCAGCAGCCTCGGGACAGGGAGCTACGAGCAGTACTTC
d_call: TRBD2; cdr3_length: 15; clone_size: NA; v_call: TRBV7-2; j_call: TRBJ2-3; cdr3_aa: CASSSTGLRTDTQYF; cdr3_nt: TGTGCCAGCAGCTCCACGGGACTACGCACAGATACGCAGTATTTT
d_call: NA; cdr3_length: 13; clone_size: few; v_call: TRBV11-2; j_call: TRBJ2-7; cdr3_aa: CASSYGTEHRQYF; cdr3_nt: TGTGCCAGCAGCTACGGGACTGAGCACAGGCAGTACTTC
d_call: TRBD1; cdr3_length: 14; clone_size: NA; v_call: TRBV19; j_call: TRBJ1-6; cdr3_aa: CASSMGTDYSPLHF; cdr3_nt: TGTGCCAGTAGTATGGGGACAGATTATTCACCCCTCCACTTT
d_call: TRBD2; cdr3_length: 16; clone_size: NA; v_call: TRBV13; j_call: TRBJ2-1; cdr3_aa: CASSLRSGGATNEQFF; cdr3_nt: TGTGCCAGCAGTTTGCGTAGCGGGGGGGCCACCAATGAGCAGTTCTTC
d_call: NA; cdr3_length: 13; clone_size: NA; v_call: TRBV29-1; j_call: TRBJ1-2; cdr3_aa: CSADRAGREGYTF; cdr3_nt: TGCAGCGCTGATCGAGCAGGGAGGGAGGGATACACCTTC
d_call: TRBD2; cdr3_length: 15; clone_size: NA; v_call: TRBV29-1; j_call: TRBJ2-2; cdr3_aa: CSVVLAGVNTGELFF; cdr3_nt: TGCAGCGTTGTGCTAGCGGGGGTAAACACCGGGGAGCTGTTTTTT
d_call: TRBD1; cdr3_length: 16; clone_size: once; v_call: TRBV4-1; j_call: TRBJ2-3; cdr3_aa: CASSQTTGIGADTQYF; cdr3_nt: TGCGCCAGCAGCCAGACGACAGGGATTGGCGCAGATACGCAGTATTTT
d_call: TRBD1; cdr3_length: 15; clone_size: NA; v_call: TRBV30; j_call: TRBJ2-2; cdr3_aa: CAWSAGTGFTGELFF; cdr3_nt: TGTGCCTGGAGTGCAGGGACAGGGTTCACCGGGGAGCTGTTTTTT
d_call: TRBD1; cdr3_length: 15; clone_size: NA; v_call: TRBV19; j_call: TRBJ2-1; cdr3_aa: CASSRLGQGYNEQFF; cdr3_nt: TGTGCCAGTAGCCGCCTGGGACAGGGCTACAATGAGCAGTTCTTC
d_call: NA; cdr3_length: 13; clone_size: NA; v_call: TRBV28; j_call: TRBJ1-2; cdr3_aa: CASSSGLNYGYTF; cdr3_nt: TGTGCCAGCAGTTCAGGACTGAACTATGGCTACACCTTC
d_call: NA; cdr3_length: 13; clone_size: few; v_call: TRBV7-6; j_call: TRBJ1-4; cdr3_aa: CASSPAGSEKLFF; cdr3_nt: TGTGCCAGCAGCCCCGCGGGGAGTGAAAAACTGTTTTTT
d_call: TRBD1; cdr3_length: 17; clone_size: NA; v_call: TRBV7-9; j_call: TRBJ2-2; cdr3_aa: CASSLGDRVSSGGELFF; cdr3_nt: TGTGCCAGCAGCTTAGGGGACAGGGTATCAAGTGGCGGGGAGCTGTTTTTT
d_call: TRBD2; cdr3_length: 15; clone_size: NA; v_call: TRBV28; j_call: TRBJ2-7; cdr3_aa: CASSRPLAGTYEQYF; cdr3_nt: TGTGCCAGCAGTCGACCCCTAGCGGGGACCTACGAGCAGTACTTC
d_call: TRBD1; cdr3_length: 12; clone_size: NA; v_call: TRBV30; j_call: TRBJ1-2; cdr3_aa: CAWSATGNGYTF; cdr3_nt: TGTGCCTGGAGTGCGACAGGGAATGGCTACACCTTC
d_call: NA; cdr3_length: 14; clone_size: NA; v_call: TRBV7-9; j_call: TRBJ2-3; cdr3_aa: CASSPPMSTDTQYF; cdr3_nt: TGTGCCAGCAGCCCCCCAATGAGCACAGATACGCAGTATTTT
d_call: NA; cdr3_length: 15; clone_size: NA; v_call: TRBV7-8; j_call: TRBJ1-5; cdr3_aa: CASSYQGISNQPQHF; cdr3_nt: TGTGCCAGCAGTTATCAGGGAATTAGCAATCAGCCCCAGCATTTT
d_call: TRBD2; cdr3_length: 17; clone_size: NA; v_call: TRBV14; j_call: TRBJ2-7; cdr3_aa: CASSRLLRGESVDEQYF; cdr3_nt: TGTGCCAGCAGCCGCCTTCTCCGGGGGGAGAGCGTTGACGAGCAGTACTTC
d_call: TRBD1; cdr3_length: 14; clone_size: NA; v_call: TRBV5-1; j_call: TRBJ2-7; cdr3_aa: CASSLQGTGLGLYF; cdr3_nt: TGCGCCAGCAGCTTGCAGGGGACAGGGTTGGGTCTGTACTTC
d_call: TRBD2; cdr3_length: 15; clone_size: NA; v_call: TRBV5-1; j_call: TRBJ2-5; cdr3_aa: CASSLSSGNPETQYF; cdr3_nt: TGCGCCAGCAGCTTGAGTAGCGGGAACCCGGAGACCCAGTACTTC
d_call: TRBD2; cdr3_length: 17; clone_size: NA; v_call: TRBV28; j_call: TRBJ2-3; cdr3_aa: CASSPRTAGLATDTQYF; cdr3_nt: TGTGCCAGCAGTCCAAGGACAGCGGGACTAGCTACAGATACGCAGTATTTT
d_call: TRBD2; cdr3_length: 16; clone_size: NA; v_call: TRBV7-9; j_call: TRBJ2-5; cdr3_aa: CASRGAGGNNQETQYF; cdr3_nt: TGTGCCAGCAGAGGAGCGGGGGGGAACAACCAAGAGACCCAGTACTTC
d_call: TRBD2; cdr3_length: 14; clone_size: once; v_call: TRBV29-1; j_call: TRBJ2-1; cdr3_aa: CSATGLAGYNEQFF; cdr3_nt: TGCAGCGCCACGGGACTAGCAGGATACAATGAGCAGTTCTTC
d_call: TRBD1; cdr3_length: 15; clone_size: NA; v_call: TRBV16; j_call: TRBJ1-1; cdr3_aa: CASSQSDRLNTEAFF; cdr3_nt: TGTGCCAGCAGCCAATCGGACAGGTTGAACACTGAAGCTTTCTTT
d_call: TRBD2; cdr3_length: 16; clone_size: NA; v_call: TRBV7-2; j_call: TRBJ2-1; cdr3_aa: CASSLGRGSGGNEQFF; cdr3_nt: TGTGCCAGCAGCTTAGGACGTGGTTCGGGGGGCAATGAGCAGTTCTTC
d_call: NA; cdr3_length: 17; clone_size: NA; v_call: TRBV5-1; j_call: TRBJ1-2; cdr3_aa: CASRIRSPGGNSRGYTF; cdr3_nt: TGCGCCAGCAGGATTCGGAGCCCTGGAGGGAATTCGCGAGGCTACACCTTC
d_call: NA; cdr3_length: 14; clone_size: NA; v_call: TRBV7-9; j_call: TRBJ2-1; cdr3_aa: CASSLNTGFNEQFF; cdr3_nt: TGTGCCAGCAGCTTGAATACAGGGTTCAATGAGCAGTTCTTC
d_call: NA; cdr3_length: 15; clone_size: few; v_call: TRBV28; j_call: TRBJ1-4; cdr3_aa: CASTWTTAANEKLFF; cdr3_nt: TGTGCCAGCACTTGGACGACAGCTGCTAATGAAAAACTGTTTTTT
d_call: TRBD1; cdr3_length: 14; clone_size: NA; v_call: TRBV19; j_call: TRBJ1-2; cdr3_aa: CASSISSGGYGYTF; cdr3_nt: TGTGCCAGTAGTATCAGCTCAGGGGGGTATGGCTACACCTTC
d_call: NA; cdr3_length: 15; clone_size: NA; v_call: TRBV27; j_call: TRBJ2-7; cdr3_aa: CASKSGTRTPYEQYF; cdr3_nt: TGTGCCAGCAAAAGTGGGACACGGACACCCTACGAGCAGTACTTC
d_call: NA; cdr3_length: 11; clone_size: once; v_call: TRBV5-1; j_call: TRBJ2-7; cdr3_aa: CASSRDYEQYF; cdr3_nt: TGCGCCAGCTCCCGGGATTACGAGCAGTACTTC
d_call: NA; cdr3_length: 12; clone_size: NA; v_call: TRBV15; j_call: TRBJ2-7; cdr3_aa: CATSRLTGEQYF; cdr3_nt: TGTGCCACCAGCAGACTTACGGGCGAGCAGTACTTC
d_call: TRBD1; cdr3_length: 15; clone_size: NA; v_call: TRBV6-4; j_call: TRBJ1-2; cdr3_aa: CASSESTGAGYGYTF; cdr3_nt: TGTGCCAGCAGTGAGTCGACAGGGGCAGGCTATGGCTACACCTTC
d_call: TRBD1; cdr3_length: 16; clone_size: few; v_call: TRBV19; j_call: TRBJ2-4; cdr3_aa: CASSTWGRGPKNIQYF; cdr3_nt: TGTGCCAGTAGTACGTGGGGCAGGGGGCCCAAAAACATTCAGTACTTC
d_call: NA; cdr3_length: 14; clone_size: NA; v_call: TRBV27; j_call: TRBJ2-2; cdr3_aa: CASRLKINTGELFF; cdr3_nt: TGTGCCAGCCGACTTAAGATTAACACCGGGGAGCTGTTTTTT
d_call: NA; cdr3_length: 15; clone_size: NA; v_call: TRBV15; j_call: TRBJ2-7; cdr3_aa: CATSRDQAVTYEQYF; cdr3_nt: TGTGCCACCAGCAGAGATCAGGCAGTTACCTACGAGCAGTACTTC
d_call: NA; cdr3_length: 14; clone_size: NA; v_call: TRBV7-8; j_call: TRBJ1-4; cdr3_aa: CASSSGQQGEKLFF; cdr3_nt: TGTGCCAGCAGCTCCGGGCAGCAGGGTGAAAAACTGTTTTTT
d_call: NA; cdr3_length: 14; clone_size: few; v_call: TRBV6-1; j_call: TRBJ1-2; cdr3_aa: CASSEVGGLDGYTF; cdr3_nt: TGTGCCAGCAGTGAAGTGGGGGGTCTGGATGGCTACACCTTC
d_call: NA; cdr3_length: 15; clone_size: NA; v_call: TRBV27; j_call: TRBJ2-4; cdr3_aa: CASSLGGLAKNIQYF; cdr3_nt: TGTGCCAGCAGTTTAGGGGGACTAGCCAAAAACATTCAGTACTTC
d_call: NA; cdr3_length: 12; clone_size: NA; v_call: TRBV11-1; j_call: TRBJ2-7; cdr3_aa: CASSQTEIEQYF; cdr3_nt: TGTGCCAGCAGCCAAACAGAGATCGAGCAGTACTTC
d_call: TRBD1; cdr3_length: 15; clone_size: NA; v_call: TRBV30; j_call: TRBJ1-5; cdr3_aa: CAWSPGTALNQPQHF; cdr3_nt: TGTGCCTGGAGCCCGGGGACAGCTCTCAATCAGCCCCAGCATTTT
d_call: NA; cdr3_length: 14; clone_size: NA; v_call: TRBV19; j_call: TRBJ2-2; cdr3_aa: CASSIVGAPGELFF; cdr3_nt: TGTGCCAGTAGTATTGTAGGGGCTCCCGGGGAGCTGTTTTTT
d_call: NA; cdr3_length: 15; clone_size: few; v_call: TRBV7-2; j_call: TRBJ2-1; cdr3_aa: CASSWGDSSYNEQFF; cdr3_nt: TGTGCCAGCAGCTGGGGGGACTCCTCCTACAATGAGCAGTTCTTC
d_call: TRBD1; cdr3_length: 17; clone_size: NA; v_call: TRBV5-1; j_call: TRBJ1-3; cdr3_aa: CASSLQSTGAAGNTIYF; cdr3_nt: TGCGCCAGCAGCTTACAAAGTACAGGGGCTGCAGGAAACACCATATATTTT
d_call: TRBD1; cdr3_length: 13; clone_size: few; v_call: TRBV5-1; j_call: TRBJ1-4; cdr3_aa: CASSLGTGEKLFF; cdr3_nt: TGCGCCAGCAGCTTGGGGACAGGTGAAAAACTGTTTTTT
d_call: NA; cdr3_length: 15; clone_size: few; v_call: TRBV28; j_call: TRBJ2-2; cdr3_aa: CASSLNLRGDGELFF; cdr3_nt: TGTGCCAGCAGTTTAAATCTCAGGGGTGACGGGGAGCTGTTTTTT
d_call: NA; cdr3_length: 12; clone_size: once; v_call: TRBV11-2; j_call: TRBJ2-1; cdr3_aa: CASSSASWEQFF; cdr3_nt: TGTGCCAGCAGCAGCGCGTCGTGGGAGCAGTTCTTC
d_call: NA; cdr3_length: 15; clone_size: NA; v_call: TRBV4-2; j_call: TRBJ1-1; cdr3_aa: CASSQMPRGLTEAFF; cdr3_nt: TGTGCCAGCAGCCAAATGCCTAGAGGGCTGACTGAAGCTTTCTTT
d_call: TRBD1; cdr3_length: 16; clone_size: NA; v_call: TRBV15; j_call: TRBJ1-2; cdr3_aa: CATSRVGTQGAGVYTF; cdr3_nt: TGTGCCACCAGCAGAGTGGGGACGCAGGGGGCTGGGGTTTACACCTTC
d_call: NA; cdr3_length: 15; clone_size: NA; v_call: TRBV28; j_call: TRBJ1-2; cdr3_aa: CASTPMGGITWGYTF; cdr3_nt: TGTGCCAGCACTCCTATGGGGGGGATAACATGGGGCTACACCTTC
d_call: NA; cdr3_length: 17; clone_size: few; v_call: TRBV5-5; j_call: TRBJ2-7; cdr3_aa: CASSLAKRQPSSYEQYF; cdr3_nt: TGTGCCAGCAGCTTGGCCAAGCGACAGCCGAGCTCCTACGAGCAGTACTTC
d_call: NA; cdr3_length: 16; clone_size: NA; v_call: TRBV7-9; j_call: TRBJ2-1; cdr3_aa: CASIPRTGKSYNEQFF; cdr3_nt: TGTGCCAGCATCCCCCGTACAGGGAAGTCCTACAATGAGCAGTTCTTC